These T cell receptor beta chains were read from a single sample in a study of blood T cell repertoires in COVID-19. Method: immunoSEQ multiplex PCR; TCRdb's copy keeps in-frame clones and lacks some. The sample lists 180,000 or so clones, 82% occurring once. Material: peripheral blood. The receptors here all came from a woman in her seventies with acute or convalescent COVID-19. The CDR3 runs from the conserved cysteine through the conserved F or W. Fields, in order: clone size, V gene, D gene, J gene, CDR3 protein, CDR3 DNA. A D gene is named only where the DNA matches it firmly. Some rows have no size entry. The others give once, few or many, or a class for an expanded clone.

abundance: .
v_gene: TRBV10-3
d_gene: TRBD2
j_gene: TRBJ2-1
CDR3aa: CATGGTARNNEQFF
CDR3nt: TGTGCCACCGGGGGGACCGCTCGGAACAATGAGCAGTTCTTC

abundance: .
v_gene: TRBV29-1
d_gene: TRBD1
j_gene: TRBJ2-3
CDR3aa: CSVLDRAPSDTQYF
CDR3nt: TGCAGCGTTTTGGACAGGGCCCCCTCAGATACGCAGTATTTT

abundance: .
v_gene: TRBV7-3
d_gene: TRBD2
j_gene: TRBJ2-1
CDR3aa: CASSSPLRGGPNEQFF
CDR3nt: TGTGCCAGCAGCTCACCTCTCCGGGGGGGCCCCAATGAGCAGTTCTTC

abundance: few
v_gene: TRBV6-5
d_gene: .
j_gene: TRBJ2-6
CDR3aa: CASSLESGANVLTF
CDR3nt: TGTGCCAGCAGTTTAGAGTCTGGGGCCAACGTCCTGACTTTC

abundance: .
v_gene: TRBV5-1
d_gene: TRBD1
j_gene: TRBJ1-1
CDR3aa: CASSPGQGTNTEAFF
CDR3nt: TGCGCCAGCAGCCCCGGACAGGGGACGAACACTGAAGCTTTCTTT

abundance: .
v_gene: TRBV6-1
d_gene: .
j_gene: TRBJ1-6
CDR3aa: CASSDSGFGSGRSPLHF
CDR3nt: TGTGCCAGCAGTGATAGCGGCTTTGGCTCGGGGCGTTCACCCCTCCACTTT

abundance: once
v_gene: TRBV5-1
d_gene: TRBD1
j_gene: TRBJ1-1
CDR3aa: CASSLGTGGVTEAFF
CDR3nt: TGCGCCAGCAGCTTGGGTACAGGGGGCGTCACTGAAGCTTTCTTT

abundance: .
v_gene: TRBV7-2
d_gene: .
j_gene: TRBJ1-1
CDR3aa: CASSSPTGFSFVTEAFF
CDR3nt: TGTGCCAGCAGCTCTCCAACAGGCTTCAGTTTCGTCACTGAAGCTTTCTTT

abundance: .
v_gene: TRBV19
d_gene: .
j_gene: TRBJ1-1
CDR3aa: CASSTNRANTEAFF
CDR3nt: TGTGCCAGTAGTACCAACAGGGCCAACACTGAAGCTTTCTTT

abundance: .
v_gene: TRBV4-2
d_gene: TRBD1
j_gene: TRBJ2-5
CDR3aa: CASSQISGGGVTQYF
CDR3nt: TGTGCCAGCAGCCAGATATCAGGGGGCGGTGTGACCCAGTACTTC

abundance: .
v_gene: TRBV7-3
d_gene: TRBD1
j_gene: TRBJ2-1
CDR3aa: CASSHGQGAYNEQFF
CDR3nt: TGTGCCAGCAGCCATGGACAGGGGGCCTACAATGAGCAGTTCTTC

abundance: .
v_gene: TRBV14
d_gene: .
j_gene: TRBJ1-2
CDR3aa: CASSQFRGRGYTF
CDR3nt: TGTGCCAGCAGCCAATTCCGGGGAAGGGGCTACACCTTC

abundance: .
v_gene: TRBV5-6
d_gene: TRBD1
j_gene: TRBJ1-2
CDR3aa: CASSLIGQGANYGYTF
CDR3nt: TGTGCCAGCAGCTTGATTGGACAGGGGGCCAACTATGGCTACACCTTC

abundance: .
v_gene: TRBV4-3
d_gene: .
j_gene: TRBJ1-6
CDR3aa: CASSQVTGNSPLHF
CDR3nt: TGCGCCAGCAGCCAAGTTACAGGGAACTCACCCCTCCACTTT